These 10 T cell receptor beta chains came from one sample sequenced in a study of T-cell memory formation after mild COVID-19. One entry per CDR3 protein results from TCRdb running MiXCR on the 5' RACE reads. This sample has hundreds of thousands of distinct CDR3 sequences; 14% occur once, and the top ten carry approximately 20%. The sequenced sample was PBMCs or a T cell subset sorted from them (not recorded which). The origin of the receptors is a man aged 18-30 years who had mild COVID-19 (a few samples of this study predate the infection). Cell type and time point are not known.

This clonotype has only a few counts. V and J are TRBV27 and TRBJ1-1; possible D gene TRBD1, 5 bases. In germline, CDR1 is MNHEY, CDR2 SMNVEV (reference sequence). V lost 1 base to trimming and J lost 4 bases, with 13 bases between them. The CDR3 spans 15 residues. The CDR3 region is CASSLFGGMGTEAFF. CDR3 nucleotide sequence: TGTGCCAGCAGTTTATTCGGGGGTATGGGCACTGAAGCTTTCTTT.

The chain links TRBV5-1 to TRBJ2-7; 10 positions match TRBD2. The CDR3 is 18 residues long. Trimming cost V 0 bases and J 3 bases; bases outside gene matches: 12. Germline CDR1 reads SGHRS; CDR2 reads YFSETQ. The CDR3 DNA is TGCGCCAGCAGCTTGGAACTAGCGGGGAAGCCAACCAGCTACGAGCAGTACTTC. Translation gives CASSLELAGKPTSYEQYF.

This clonotype was seen a few times. Compared with germline, one end of the junction differs, possibly owing to a read error. The CDR3 bases are TGCGCCAGCAGCCTATCCTCCTCCCCGTCGGGAGGCTTC. The encoded protein is CASSLSSSPSGGF. The chain carries TRBV4-3 and TRBJ2-1; 7 nucleotides match TRBD2. The CDR3 runs to 13 residues. The germline gives CDR1 LGHNA, CDR2 YSLEER.

This clonotype was detected only a few times. This sequence joins TRBV18 and TRBJ1-2, with 8 positions matching TRBD1. Unmatched junction bases numbered 2, after V lost 1 base and J lost 4 bases. The CDR3 is 14 amino acids. CDR1 KGHSH and CDR2 LQKENI come from the germline V gene. This CDR3 is CASSPQDRGYGYTF. The CDR3 DNA follows: TGTGCCAGCTCACCACAAGACAGGGGCTATGGCTACACCTTC.

V and J are TRBV6-5 and TRBJ2-3, with D hard to call. Germline values: CDR1 MNHEY, CDR2 SVGAGI. The CDR3 extends over 13 amino acids. Trimming removed 2 bases from V and 4 bases from J, with 7 bases in between. Here the CDR3 reads CASSYKAADTQYF. In DNA, the CDR3 is TGTGCCAGCAGTTACAAAGCCGCAGATACGCAGTATTTT.

This clonotype came up many times. This chain joins TRBV6-2 or TRBV6-3 and TRBJ1-2; 9 bases line up with TRBD1. Trimming cost V 1 base and J 6 bases; bases outside gene matches: 9. CDR3 length equals 16 residues. CDR1 and CDR2 from the germline V gene are MNHEY and SVGEGT. The CDR3 region is CASSYFRDRDKDGYTF. In DNA form, the CDR3 reads TGTGCCAGCAGTTACTTCCGGGACAGGGATAAAGATGGCTACACCTTC.

This chain connects TRBV3-1 to TRBJ1-2; 9 bases align to TRBD1. Germline CDR1 reads LGHDT; CDR2 reads YNNKEL (reference sequence). Trimming cost V 3 bases and J 5 bases; bases outside gene matches: 13. The CDR3 consists of 17 residues. The CDR3 region has the DNA TGTGCCAGCAGCCAGATCAGCGGGACAGGGACTTCTTATGGCTACACCTTC. This codes for CASSQISGTGTSYGYTF. The full variable domain, rest sourced from reference TRBV3-1 and TRBJ1-2, is DTAVSQTPKYLVTQMGNDKSIKCEQNLGHDTMYWYKQDSKKFLKIMFSYNNKELIINETVPNRFSPKSPDKAHLNLHINSLELGDSAVYFCASSQISGTGTSYGYTFGSGTRLTVV.

This clonotype was recorded a few times. The chain joins TRBV4-1 to TRBJ1-4, with no clear D. CDR1 is MGHRA and CDR2 is YSYEKL in the germline V gene. The CDR3 sequence is 13 residues long. V was clipped by 1 base and J by 8 bases, with 8 bases between them. The CDR3 here is CASSQVPVEKLFF. CDR3 sequence (DNA): TGCGCCAGCAGCCAAGTCCCGGTGGAAAAACTGTTTTTT.

This clonotype was recorded a few times. CDR3 region: CAISAGGVSYEQYV. In DNA, the CDR3 is TGTGCCATCAGTGCCGGAGGCGTCTCCTACGAGCAGTACGTC. This chain links TRBV10-3 with TRBJ2-7, with D possibly matching TRBD2 (5 bases). This CDR3 contains 14 residues. V was clipped by 4 bases and J by 0 bases, with 10 bases between them. CDR1 and CDR2 (germline): ENHRY, SYGVKD.

The chain couples TRBV20-1 to TRBJ2-7; D remains unclear. This CDR3 has 14 amino acids. Germline V gene data show CDR1 as DFQATT and CDR2 as SNEGSKA (reference sequence). The V and J ends lost 6 bases and 4 bases respectively, with 19 bases between them. The CDR3 nucleotides are TGCAGTGCCGCCCCCCGCGATTCCGCATACGAGCAGTACGTC. It codes for CSAAPRDSAYEQYV.